These 32 T cell receptor beta chains were sequenced from one sample in a study of blood T cells in healthy people across ages. For the second PCR, which ran for about 6 to 11 cycles, a sample-barcoded 5' primer and a J-beta primer mix were used. MiXCR, run by TCRdb on the 5' RACE reads, gives a single entry per CDR3 protein. The sample lists about 650,000 distinct CDR3 sequences, about 30% occurring once. What was sequenced was blood. These receptors all stem from a woman of 80 years or more in good health.

In regard to this clonotype: Being one base from a much bigger clone, this may be a read error. The V call is TRBV20-1, the J call TRBJ2-1; tentative D call: TRBD2 (6 bases). The CDR3 is made up of 11 amino acids. The germline V gene encodes CDR1 DFQATT and CDR2 SNEGSKA (reference sequence). CDR3 loop: CRASELGTQFF. Here the CDR3 DNA reads TGCAGGGCTAGCGAACTTGGGACCCAGTTCTTC.

The table lists this clonotype with many counts. The chain is built from TRBV29-1 and TRBJ1-3; the D is unclear. V was pared by 8 bases and J by 0 bases, with 14 bases between. CDR1 is SQVTM, CDR2 ANQGSEA, per germline. The CDR3 covers 14 residues. The CDR3 spells CSYSDGSSGNTIYF. CDR3 coding DNA: TGCAGCTATAGTGACGGTTCCTCTGGAAACACCATATATTTT.

This clonotype was recorded many times. The rearrangement joins TRBV10-3 to TRBJ2-1; 7 bases map to TRBD1. The V gene's germline CDR1 is ENHRY and CDR2 SYGVKD. The CDR3 loop spans 17 amino acids. J lost 0 bases, V lost 3 bases, and 8 bases had no gene match. CDR3 DNA: TGTGCCATCAGTGACCCCGGACAGGTGAGCTCCTACAATGAGCAGTTCTTC. Translating gives CAISDPGQVSSYNEQFF.

The chain has TRBV11-2 and TRBJ2-1; TRBD1 might be the D (6 bases). V lost 0 bases and J lost 2, with 8 bases in between. CDR1 is SGHAT, CDR2 FQNNGV, per germline. The CDR3 is made up of 15 amino acids. This CDR3 is CASSLDTGPYNEQFF. The CDR3 region has the DNA TGTGCCAGCAGCTTAGATACAGGGCCCTACAATGAGCAGTTCTTC.

Concerning this clonotype itself: It may be a read error: a sequence one base away is much more abundant. The CDR3 sequence: CASSKGPGDEQYF. The CDR3 nucleotides read TGTGCCAGCAGTAAAGGTCCGGGGGACGAGCAGTACTTC. This rearrangement joins TRBV12-3 or TRBV12-4 to TRBJ2-7; tentatively, D is TRBD2 (6 bases). The CDR3 totals 13 residues. The V end lost 5 bases, the J end lost 5 bases, and 13 bases lay between the germline ends.

This rearrangement joins TRBV6-2 or TRBV6-3 to TRBJ1-1; TRBD1 is a possible D gene (5 bases). CDR3 length equals 13 residues. The germline CDR1 and CDR2 sequences are MNHEY and SVGEGT. V was pared by 7 bases and J by 5 bases, with 14 bases between. The CDR3 nucleotides read TGTGCCAGCACCAGGGAGGGGTGGACTGAAGCTTTCTTT. Encoded protein: CASTREGWTEAFF.

This clonotype was observed at least ten times. A read error is possible here, since a much larger clone lies one base away. This chain connects TRBV7-3 to TRBJ2-1, with 8 nucleotides matching TRBD1. Per germline, CDR1 SGHTA and CDR2 FQGTGA. Losses at the gene ends were 5 bases for V and 6 bases for J; bases not matched to a gene: 12. The CDR3 sequence is 16 residues long. Here the CDR3 DNA reads TGTGCCAGCAGCCCAATACGGGACAGGAAATGCAATGAGCAGTTCTTC. Protein: CASSPIRDRKCNEQFF.

In its sample, this clonotype was seen a few times. V is TRBV12-3 or TRBV12-4 and J is TRBJ1-1; D perhaps matches TRBD1 (5 bases). This CDR3 spans 14 amino acids. Trimming stripped 2 bases from V and 5 bases from J, with 12 bases between. The CDR3 spells CASSLPEGRTEAFF. The CDR3 DNA sequence: TGTGCCAGCAGTTTACCTGAGGGGAGGACTGAAGCTTTCTTT.

With regard to this clonotype: With a much larger clone just one base away, this may be a read error. This rearrangement joins TRBV28 to TRBJ2-1; TRBD2 agrees at 8 bases. Germline V gives CDR1 MDHEN, CDR2 SYDVKM. This CDR3 comprises 17 residues. The ends lost 10 bases at V and 4 bases at J; junction bases unmatched: 18. In DNA form, the CDR3 reads TGTGCCAACACTACTAATTTACCGGGGGGGCAGTACAATGAGCAGTTCTTC. It translates to CANTTNLPGGQYNEQFF.

Ten or more counts support this clonotype. The genes are TRBV7-9 and TRBJ2-5, with a weak D call TRBD2 (6 bases). The CDR3 consists of 15 residues. Germline CDR1 reads SEHNR; CDR2 reads FQNEAQ (reference sequence). Trimming removed 5 bases from V and 1 base from J, with 14 bases in between. The CDR3 spells CASSTWGDLQETQYF. CDR3 nucleotides: TGTGCCAGCAGCACTTGGGGGGATCTCCAAGAGACCCAGTACTTC.

With respect to this clonotype: This may come from a read error, since a much larger clone is one base off. This chain links TRBV7-9 with TRBJ2-3; 7 bases agree with TRBD1. The CDR3 loop spans 15 amino acids. Germline CDR1 SEHNR, CDR2 FQNEAQ (reference sequence). The CDR3 loop is CSSSSSRGNPDTQYF. The DNA for the CDR3 is TGTTCCAGCAGCTCCTCCAGGGGGAACCCAGATACGCAGTATTTT.

The J gene is TRBJ2-2, the V gene TRBV5-1; D could derive from TRBD1 or TRBD2 (5 bases each). Germline V gives CDR1 SGHRS, CDR2 YFSETQ. V lost 3 bases and J 6 bases, leaving 15 bases between the germline ends. The length of the CDR3 is 15 residues. The CDR3 here is CASSSGRLAAGELFF. In DNA, the CDR3 is TGCGCCAGCAGCTCGGGACGCCTGGCCGCCGGGGAGCTGTTTTTT.

The sample holds many counts of this clonotype. The rearrangement uses TRBV27 and TRBJ1-5; D is unclear. Germline loops: CDR1 MNHEY, CDR2 SMNVEV (reference sequence). Trimming stripped 3 bases from V and 2 bases from J, with 8 bases between. The CDR3 runs to 14 residues. For the CDR3, the DNA is TGTGCCAGCAGTTTTGGAGGGCGCAATCAGCCCCAGCATTTT. Its protein product is CASSFGGRNQPQHF.

For this clonotype: This clone may be a read error of a much larger clone one base away. The chain couples TRBV6-5 to TRBJ1-5, with D possibly TRBD1 on 6 matching bases. V lost 7 bases, J lost 1 base, and 17 bases lay in between. Looked up from germline, CDR1 is MNHEY and CDR2 is SVGAGI. The CDR3 consists of 16 residues. The chain's CDR3 is CASKTRFGGSNQPQHF. The CDR3 coding sequence is TGTGCCAGCAAGACCCGATTCGGGGGCAGCAATCAGCCCCAGCATTTT.

About this clonotype itself: Possible read error: a much larger clone is one base away. The V call is TRBV2, the J call TRBJ1-1; unclear D gene. The CDR3 sequence is 15 residues long. CDR1 is SNHLY and CDR2 is FYNNEI in the germline V gene. CDR3: CAGSERGRSNTEAFF. The CDR3 DNA is TGTGCCGGCAGTGAAAGAGGCCGATCGAACACTGAAGCTTTCTTT.

This clonotype was found many times. The chain recombines TRBV6-5 with TRBJ2-7, with 7 bases identical to TRBD1. Per the germline V gene, CDR1 is MNHEY and CDR2 is SVGAGI. The V and J ends lost 7 bases and 4 bases, in that order; junction bases with no gene match: 10. The CDR3 sequence is 14 residues long. CDR3 protein: CASTKPGQTYEQYF. As DNA, the CDR3 is TGTGCCAGCACCAAACCGGGACAGACATACGAGCAGTACTTC.

In its sample, this clonotype was seen a few times. The chain has TRBV30 and TRBJ2-1, with 13 bases that match TRBD2. Trimming at V came to 5 bases and at J to 0 bases, leaving 4 bases not matched to a gene. The length of the CDR3 is 16 residues. Germline loops: CDR1 GTSNPN, CDR2 SVGIG (reference sequence). The DNA for the CDR3 is TGTGCCTGGGGACTAGCGGGGGTCCGCTCCTACAATGAGCAGTTCTTC. Translating gives CAWGLAGVRSYNEQFF.

This clonotype has ten or more counts. The genes are TRBV18 and TRBJ2-1; 9 bases agree with TRBD1. This CDR3 spans 12 amino acids. CDR1 is KGHSH and CDR2 is LQKENI in the germline V gene. J was trimmed by 9 bases and V by 5 bases; bases with no gene match: 2. This CDR3 is CASSGQGSEQFF. Written as DNA, the CDR3 is TGTGCCAGCTCAGGACAGGGGAGTGAGCAGTTCTTC. Variable domain in full (rest from reference TRBV18 and TRBJ2-1): NAGVMQNPRHLVRRRGQEARLRCSPMKGHSHVYWYRQLPEEGLKFMVYLQKENIIDESGMPKERFSAEFPKEGPSILRIQQVVRGDSAAYFCASSGQGSEQFFGPGTRLTVL.

The V call is TRBV9, the J call TRBJ2-1, with a tentative D call TRBD2 (6 bases). This CDR3 spans 16 amino acids. V was clipped by 3 bases and J by 7 bases, with 20 bases between them. CDR1 and CDR2 (germline): SGDLS, YYNGEE. The CDR3 coding sequence is TGTGCCAGCAGCGCGGGGGACCCGACGGCTAGGAATGAGCAGTTCTTC. This translates into CASSAGDPTARNEQFF. Drawing the rest from reference TRBV9 and TRBJ2-1, the complete variable domain is DSGVTQTPKHLITATGQRVTLRCSPRSGDLSVYWYQQSLDQGLQFLIQYYNGEERAKGNILERFSAQQFPDLHSELNLSSLELGDSALYFCASSAGDPTARNEQFFGPGTRLTVL.

This clonotype came up many times. This chain connects TRBV7-3 to TRBJ1-2; 7 bases are shared with TRBD1. Germline V CDR1 and CDR2: SGHTA, FQGTGA. With V trimmed by 5 bases and J by 8 bases, 8 bases remained unmatched. This CDR3 spans 13 amino acids. The CDR3 is CASSAQTGYGYTF. The CDR3 coding sequence is TGTGCCAGCAGCGCACAGACAGGGTACGGCTACACCTTC.

This clonotype was detected a few times. This could be a read error, since a much larger clone is one nucleotide away. The chain joins TRBV7-2 to TRBJ2-7, with 9 bases lining up with TRBD1. The tail of the sequence fits TRBJ2-5 better, so the J call may be wrong. This CDR3 is 14 amino acids long. In germline, CDR1 is SGHTA, CDR2 FQGNSA. The CDR3 nucleotides are TGTGCCAGCAGCACCCCGGACAGGGGTGGGACCCAGTACTTC. It encodes CASSTPDRGGTQYF.

The chain has TRBV6-2 or TRBV6-3 and TRBJ2-3; 14 bases fit TRBD2. Germline CDR1 MNHEY, CDR2 SVGEGT. The CDR3 loop spans 16 amino acids. The V segment lost 6 bases and the J segment 7 bases; nucleotides outside the gene matches: 9. The CDR3 DNA sequence: TGTGCCAGCAGCAACCATGGGACTAGCGGGAGTAATACGCAGTATTTT. Translated: CASSNHGTSGSNTQYF.

This clonotype came up once. V is TRBV6-6 and J is TRBJ2-7; no firm D call. Germline values: CDR1 MNHNY, CDR2 SVGAGI (reference sequence). The CDR3 contains 12 residues. Between the trimmed V and J ends, which lost 7 bases and 7 bases, there was a span of 14 bases. CDR3 protein: CASTPNPGEQYF. As DNA, the CDR3 is TGTGCCAGCACCCCAAATCCTGGGGAGCAGTACTTC.

This clonotype has at least ten counts. The V gene is TRBV7-2, the J gene TRBJ2-7, with 7 bases that match TRBD2. Germline lookup yields CDR1 SGHTA and CDR2 FQGNSA. The CDR3 contains 15 residues. The V segment lost 1 base and the J segment 4 bases; nucleotides outside the gene matches: 7. Here the CDR3 DNA reads TGTGCCAGCAGCTTAGTCCCCAGCGGGGAATACGAGCAGTACTTC. This encodes CASSLVPSGEYEQYF.

This chain links TRBV25-1 with TRBJ1-4; D uncertain. Trimming took 8 bases from V and 4 from J, leaving 11 bases between them. Germline V gene data show CDR1 as MGHDK and CDR2 as SYGVNS. There are 13 residues in the CDR3. The CDR3 protein is CASQDGVNEKLFF. The CDR3 coding sequence is TGTGCCAGCCAGGACGGGGTTAATGAAAAACTGTTTTTT.

This sequence joins TRBV29-1 and TRBJ1-1; possible D gene TRBD1, 5 bases. Germline assignment: CDR1 SQVTM and CDR2 ANQGSEA. The CDR3 is 13 residues long. With 6 bases removed from V and 6 bases from J, the gap between germline ends came to 17 bases. The CDR3 coding sequence is TGCAGCGTCGCAGGGAAAAGTTTTCCTGAAGCTTTCTTT. Protein product: CSVAGKSFPEAFF.

The table lists this clonotype with a few counts. The chain has TRBV20-1 and TRBJ2-3; D unclear. Germline V lookup: CDR1 DFQATT, CDR2 SNEGSKA (reference sequence). The V end lost 8 bases, the J end lost 0 bases, and 6 bases lay between the germline ends. There are 11 residues in the CDR3. CDR3 region: CSPQSTDTQYF. The CDR3 bases are TGCAGTCCCCAAAGCACAGATACGCAGTATTTT.

The chain uses TRBV11-2 and TRBJ2-3; D is unclear. CDR1 and CDR2 (germline): SGHAT, FQNNGV. Trimming stripped 5 bases from V and 5 bases from J, with 8 bases between. This CDR3 has 12 residues. The DNA for the CDR3 is TGTGCCAGCAGCCTCCTGATAGATACGCAGTATTTT. This translates into CASSLLIDTQYF.

This clonotype came up a few times. This sequence joins TRBV14 and TRBJ2-1; a weak D match, TRBD2 (6 bases). In germline, CDR1 is SGHDN, CDR2 FVKESK. V was shortened by 4 bases and J by 9 bases, with 22 bases between the two germline ends. The CDR3 is 16 residues long. The CDR3 reads CASSPRLVGGGSEQFF. The CDR3 bases are TGTGCCAGCAGCCCGCGACTAGTGGGGGGAGGCAGTGAGCAGTTCTTC.

This clonotype occurred a few times. The rearrangement joins TRBV6-1 to TRBJ1-1; D may be TRBD1 (5 bases). Germline CDR1 is MNHNS and CDR2 is SASEGT. The CDR3 totals 14 residues. Trimming stripped 6 bases from V and 1 base from J, with 12 bases between. The CDR3 region is CASRFQGWNTEAFF. The DNA of the CDR3 is TGTGCCAGCAGATTTCAGGGATGGAACACTGAAGCTTTCTTT.

This clonotype has only a few counts. The rearrangement joins TRBV6-2 or TRBV6-3 to TRBJ2-7, with unresolved D. Per germline, CDR1 MNHEY and CDR2 SVGEGT. The CDR3 has 13 amino acids. Deletions cut 5 bases from V and 2 bases from J, with 10 bases between. As DNA, the CDR3 is TGTGCCAGCAGTAGTGGAGCCACCTACGAGCAGTACTTC. Its translation: CASSSGATYEQYF.

The chain couples TRBV20-1 to TRBJ2-5, with D tentatively TRBD2 (6 bases). The tail of the sequence fits TRBJ2-7 better, so the J call may be wrong. This CDR3 is 14 amino acids long. Germline loops: CDR1 DFQATT, CDR2 SNEGSKA (reference sequence). The CDR3 is CSAGGSGGSYEQYF. Here the CDR3 DNA reads TGCAGTGCTGGGGGTTCAGGAGGGAGCTACGAGCAGTACTTC.